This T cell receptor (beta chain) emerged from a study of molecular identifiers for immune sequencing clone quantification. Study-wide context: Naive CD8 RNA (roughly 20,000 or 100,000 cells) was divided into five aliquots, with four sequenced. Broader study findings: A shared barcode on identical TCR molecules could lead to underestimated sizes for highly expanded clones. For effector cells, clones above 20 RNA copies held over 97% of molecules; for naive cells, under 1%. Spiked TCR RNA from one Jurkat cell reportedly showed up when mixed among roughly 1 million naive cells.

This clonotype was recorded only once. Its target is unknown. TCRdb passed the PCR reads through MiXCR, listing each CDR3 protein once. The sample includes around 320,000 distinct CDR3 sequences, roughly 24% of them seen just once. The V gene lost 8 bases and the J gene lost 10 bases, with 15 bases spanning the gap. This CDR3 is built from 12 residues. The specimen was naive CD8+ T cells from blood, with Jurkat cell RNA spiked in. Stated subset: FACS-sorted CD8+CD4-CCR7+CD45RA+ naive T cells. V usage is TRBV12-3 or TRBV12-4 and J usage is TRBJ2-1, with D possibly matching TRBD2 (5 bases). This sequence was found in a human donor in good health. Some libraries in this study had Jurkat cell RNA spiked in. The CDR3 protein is CASGSEAYEQFF. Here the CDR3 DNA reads TGTGCCAGCGGCTCGGAGGCTTACGAGCAGTTCTTC.